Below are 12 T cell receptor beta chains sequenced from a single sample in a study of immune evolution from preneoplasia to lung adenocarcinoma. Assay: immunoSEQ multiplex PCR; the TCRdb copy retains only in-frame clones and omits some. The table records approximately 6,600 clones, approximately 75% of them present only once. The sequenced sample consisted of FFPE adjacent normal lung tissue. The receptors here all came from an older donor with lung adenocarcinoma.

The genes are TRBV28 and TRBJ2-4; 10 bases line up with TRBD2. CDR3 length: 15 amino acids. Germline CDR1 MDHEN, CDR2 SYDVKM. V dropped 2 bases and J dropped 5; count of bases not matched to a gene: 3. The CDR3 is CASSLGAGGQNIQYF. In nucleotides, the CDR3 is TGTGCCAGCAGTTTAGGAGCGGGGGGGCAAAACATTCAGTACTTC.

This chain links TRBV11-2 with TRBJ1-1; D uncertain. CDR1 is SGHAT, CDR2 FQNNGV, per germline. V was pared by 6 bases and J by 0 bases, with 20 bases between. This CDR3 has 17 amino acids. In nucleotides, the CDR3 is TGTGCCAGCAGAAAAACCGGAGGGCGGAACATGAACACTGAAGCTTTCTTT. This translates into CASRKTGGRNMNTEAFF. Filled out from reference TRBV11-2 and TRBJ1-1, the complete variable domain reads EAGVAQSPRYKIIEKRQSVAFWCNPISGHATLYWYQQILGQGPKLLIQFQNNGVVDDSQLPKDRFSAERLKGVDSTLKIQPAKLEDSAVYLCASRKTGGRNMNTEAFFGQGTRLTVV.

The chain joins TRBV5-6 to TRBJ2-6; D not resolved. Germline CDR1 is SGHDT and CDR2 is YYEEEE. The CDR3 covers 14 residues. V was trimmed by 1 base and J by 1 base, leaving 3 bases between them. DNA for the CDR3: TGTGCCAGCAGCTTGCGGTCTGGGGCCAACGTCCTGACTTTC. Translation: CASSLRSGANVLTF.

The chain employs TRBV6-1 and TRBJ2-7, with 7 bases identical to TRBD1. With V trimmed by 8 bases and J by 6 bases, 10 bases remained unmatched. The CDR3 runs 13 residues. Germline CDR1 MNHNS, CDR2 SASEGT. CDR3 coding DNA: TGTGCCAGCGAGGGAGACAGGGCGATCGAGCAGTACTTC. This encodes CASEGDRAIEQYF.

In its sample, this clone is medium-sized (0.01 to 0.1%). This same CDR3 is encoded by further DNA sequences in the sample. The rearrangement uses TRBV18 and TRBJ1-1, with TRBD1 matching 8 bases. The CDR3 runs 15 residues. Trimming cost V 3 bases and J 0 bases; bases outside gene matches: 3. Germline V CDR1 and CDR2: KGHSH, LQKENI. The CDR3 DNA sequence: TGTGCCAGCTCACCGACAGGGGACATGAACACTGAAGCTTTCTTT. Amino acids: CASSPTGDMNTEAFF. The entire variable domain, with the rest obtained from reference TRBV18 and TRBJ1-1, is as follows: NAGVMQNPRHLVRRRGQEARLRCSPMKGHSHVYWYRQLPEEGLKFMVYLQKENIIDESGMPKERFSAEFPKEGPSILRIQQVVRGDSAAYFCASSPTGDMNTEAFFGQGTRLTVV.

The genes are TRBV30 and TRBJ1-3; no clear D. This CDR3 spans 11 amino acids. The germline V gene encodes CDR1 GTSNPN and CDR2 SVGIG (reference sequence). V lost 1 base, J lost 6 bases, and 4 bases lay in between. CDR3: CAWSDLNTIYF. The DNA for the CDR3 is TGTGCCTGGAGTGATCTAAACACCATATATTTT.

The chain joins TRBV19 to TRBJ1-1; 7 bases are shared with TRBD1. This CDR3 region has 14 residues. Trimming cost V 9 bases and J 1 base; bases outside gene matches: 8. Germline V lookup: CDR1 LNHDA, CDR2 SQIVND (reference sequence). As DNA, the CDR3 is TGTGCCAGCAGAAGACAGGGCCAGAACACTGAAGCTTTCTTT. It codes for CASRRQGQNTEAFF. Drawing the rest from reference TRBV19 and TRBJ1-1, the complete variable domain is DGGITQSPKYLFRKEGQNVTLSCEQNLNHDAMYWYRQDPGQGLRLIYYSQIVNDFQKGDIAEGYSVSREKKESFPLTVTSAQKNPTAFYLCASRRQGQNTEAFFGQGTRLTVV.

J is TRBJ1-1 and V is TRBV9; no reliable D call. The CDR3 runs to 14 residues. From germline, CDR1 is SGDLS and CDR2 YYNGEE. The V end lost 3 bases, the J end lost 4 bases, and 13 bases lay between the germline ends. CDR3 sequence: CASSGGERGTEAFF. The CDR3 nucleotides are TGTGCCAGCAGCGGAGGCGAGCGGGGCACTGAAGCTTTCTTT.

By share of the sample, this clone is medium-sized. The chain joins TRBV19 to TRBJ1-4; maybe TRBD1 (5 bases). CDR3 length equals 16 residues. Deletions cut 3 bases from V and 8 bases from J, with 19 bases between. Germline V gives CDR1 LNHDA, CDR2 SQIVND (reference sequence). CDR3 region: CASSITPGRMREKLFF. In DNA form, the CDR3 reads TGTGCCAGTAGTATCACCCCGGGACGAATGCGGGAAAAACTGTTTTTT. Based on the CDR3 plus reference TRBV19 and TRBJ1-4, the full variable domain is DGGITQSPKYLFRKEGQNVTLSCEQNLNHDAMYWYRQDPGQGLRLIYYSQIVNDFQKGDIAEGYSVSREKKESFPLTVTSAQKNPTAFYLCASSITPGRMREKLFFGSGTQLSVL.

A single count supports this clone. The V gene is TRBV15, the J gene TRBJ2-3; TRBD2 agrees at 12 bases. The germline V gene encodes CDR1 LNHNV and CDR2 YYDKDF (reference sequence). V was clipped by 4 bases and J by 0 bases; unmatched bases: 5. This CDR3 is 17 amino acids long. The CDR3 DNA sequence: TGTGCCACCAGCAAGATCGGGACTAGCGGGAGCACAGATACGCAGTATTTT. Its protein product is CATSKIGTSGSTDTQYF.

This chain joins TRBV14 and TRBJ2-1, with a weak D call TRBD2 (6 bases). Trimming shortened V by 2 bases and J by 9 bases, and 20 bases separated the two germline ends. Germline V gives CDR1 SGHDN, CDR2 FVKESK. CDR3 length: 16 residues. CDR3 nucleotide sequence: TGTGCCAGCAGCCAACCCCTCCCGACTAGTCATCGTGAGCAGTTCTTC. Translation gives CASSQPLPTSHREQFF.

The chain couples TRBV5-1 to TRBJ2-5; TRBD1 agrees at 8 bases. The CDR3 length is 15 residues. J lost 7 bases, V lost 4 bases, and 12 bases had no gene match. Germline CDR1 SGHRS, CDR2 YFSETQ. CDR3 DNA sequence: TGCGCCAGCAGCGGGGGGACAGGCTCCGTGGGGACCCAGTACTTC. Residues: CASSGGTGSVGTQYF.